One TCR beta chain is described in this entry. The antigen remains unidentified. The data belong to a study of cytomegalovirus exposure and HLA in healthy donors. Study-level points and caveats: In an earlier analysis, in around 590 donors, most V segments appeared productive either ~87% or ~30% of the time. Sequencing probably produced one cluster of sequence variants that were highly shared. HLA restriction was apparent for most CMV-associated TCR beta chains in a later analysis.

Each donor was nominally healthy when sampled (though unrecorded immune exposures were likely). The PCR ran on 60 Vbeta and 13 Jbeta primers. The protocol was immunoSEQ multiplex PCR, while the TCRdb copy is restricted to in-frame clones and leaves out a portion. Seen here are about 120,000 clones, around three quarters observed once, and the top ten hold approximately 6.3%. Germline V CDR1 and CDR2: SGHDT, YYEEEE. The CDR3 length is 16 residues. V dropped 3 bases and J dropped 7; count of bases not matched to a gene: 15. V usage is TRBV5-6 and J usage is TRBJ1-2; 7 nucleotides line up with TRBD1. The specimen sequenced was PBMCs. The TCR comes from a young man in good health and CMV-seropositive. The CDR3 spells CASSYIDRAGTGGYTF. As DNA, the CDR3 is TGTGCCAGCAGCTATATAGACAGGGCCGGAACAGGTGGCTACACCTTC.